This T cell receptor (beta chain) was profiled in a study of response to subunit inactivated influenza vaccine. TCRdb recomputed calls from the RT-PCR reads with MiXCR, one row per CDR3 protein. The table shows some 550,000 distinct CDR3 sequences, with under 25% occurring only once. These data were also filed under a second study, of T cells expressing NK-cell markers. That report notes: Synthesis of TCR beta cDNA relied on 5'RACE template switching carrying UMIs. Sequencing covered eight donors, seven HCMV-seropositive and one seronegative. The share of CD8+ T cells held by dominant NKG2C+ clonotypes was about 1.0-7.5% in roughly 6 donors. Where several donors were concerned, these clonotypes also led the CD3+CD56-NKG2C+ fraction. There remained a lack of clarity about HCMV specificity of expanded NKG2C+ T cell clones.

The sequenced sample was CD4+ T cells sorted from PBMCs, obtained less than 13 days after vaccination. The source is a man in his fifties or sixties who received an inactivated influenza vaccine.

In DNA, the CDR3 is TGTGCCAGCAGGAGTATGCGGGGACAGCAAGAGACCCAGTACTTC. As protein: CASRSMRGQQETQYF. The rearrangement uses TRBV28 and TRBJ2-5, with D maybe TRBD1 (7 bases). The CDR3 is 15 amino acids. From germline, CDR1 is MDHEN and CDR2 SYDVKM. Trimming cost V 6 bases and J 2 bases, with 16 bases left between them.